A single sample gave rise to the 23 T cell receptor beta chains below, sequenced in a study of persistence of HIV-infected CD4 T cells. The immunoSEQ assay was version 4, run in survey mode. This table comes from immunoSEQ multiplex PCR, and its TCRdb copy is limited to in-frame clones, with some not included. The sample carries more than 30,000 clones, 70% recorded once. These receptors have no known antigen. Cells were stimulated with overlapping HIV-1 Gag 15-mer peptides. Responding CD4+ T cells were sorted by upregulation of both CD40 ligand and CD69. This sample comprised CD4+ T cells sorted from PBMCs after roughly 18-hour stimulation, obtained from a patient who received antiretroviral therapy. The receptors here all came from an adult man with HIV who was CMV-seropositive.

The chain couples TRBV18 to TRBJ2-7; tentative D call: TRBD1 (7 bases). Trimming stripped 4 bases from V and 2 bases from J, with 15 bases between. The germline V gene encodes CDR1 KGHSH and CDR2 LQKENI. This CDR3 contains 15 residues. The DNA of the CDR3 is TGTGCCAGCTCACTCTCGGGGGACAGCACCTACGAGCAGTACTTC. Amino acids: CASSLSGDSTYEQYF.

The table lists this clone with a count of one. The chain recombines TRBV27 with TRBJ2-1, with 7 bases identical to TRBD1. V lost 3 bases to trimming and J lost 9 bases; unmatched junction nucleotides: 14. There are 16 residues in the CDR3. Per the germline V gene, CDR1 is MNHEY and CDR2 is SMNVEV (reference sequence). In DNA form, the CDR3 reads TGTGCCAGCAGTTTCCAAAGACCGGGCAGGGGGTTTGAGCAGTTCTTC. Translating gives CASSFQRPGRGFEQFF.

The count of this clone is one. The chain combines TRBV6-1 with TRBJ2-3; 8 nucleotides line up with TRBD2. CDR3 length: 15 residues. V shed 2 bases, J shed 9 bases, and the junction held 10 bases outside the gene matches. Germline loops: CDR1 MNHNS, CDR2 SASEGT. The CDR3 DNA reads as TGTGCCAGCAGTGAATACCGGGGGGGCCCTTCGACGCAGTATTTT. Translation gives CASSEYRGGPSTQYF.

The genes are TRBV6-5 and TRBJ1-1, with 7 bases that match TRBD1. This CDR3 contains 13 residues. Germline-derived CDR1 and CDR2 are MNHEY and SVGAGI. After removal of 5 bases from V and 5 bases from J, the junction contained 5 bases not matched to a gene. The CDR3 DNA reads as TGTGCCAGCAGTCCTACACAGGGGACTGAAGCTTTCTTT. Translated: CASSPTQGTEAFF.

The chain uses TRBV7-9 and TRBJ1-1, with 7 bases matching TRBD1. The CDR3 contains 13 residues. Trimming at V came to 4 bases and at J to 6 bases, leaving 5 bases not matched to a gene. Germline V gene lookup returns CDR1 SEHNR and CDR2 FQNEAQ (reference sequence). Here the CDR3 reads CASSSRDSPEAFF. DNA of the CDR3: TGTGCCAGCAGCTCCCGGGACAGCCCTGAAGCTTTCTTT.

The CDR3 spells CASRSNLFGGGRYSGNTIYF. Here the CDR3 DNA reads TGTGCCAGCAGGTCCAATCTCTTTGGTGGCGGGCGCTACTCTGGAAACACCATATATTTT. V usage is TRBV28 and J usage is TRBJ1-3; D is uncertain. Per germline, CDR1 MDHEN and CDR2 SYDVKM. CDR3 length: 20 residues. The ends were cut back, 6 bases at V and 0 bases at J, with 27 bases in the middle.

This chain connects TRBV6-5 to TRBJ2-7, with 7 nucleotides matching TRBD1. Germline CDR1 MNHEY, CDR2 SVGAGI. Trimming at V came to 4 bases and at J to 3 bases, leaving 9 bases not matched to a gene. CDR3 length: 15 amino acids. The CDR3 here is CASSFETGISYEQYF. In DNA form, the CDR3 reads TGTGCCAGCAGTTTTGAGACAGGGATTAGCTACGAGCAGTACTTC.

The rearrangement uses TRBV4-1 and TRBJ2-7; TRBD1 is a possible D gene (6 bases). V was trimmed by 1 base and J by 6 bases, leaving 10 bases between them. From germline, CDR1 is MGHRA and CDR2 YSYEKL. The CDR3 has 13 residues. CDR3 nucleotide sequence: TGCGCCAGCAGCCAAGCCCAGGGGTTCGAGCAGTACTTC. This codes for CASSQAQGFEQYF.

DNA for the CDR3: TGCGCCAGCAGCCAAGAGGAGGGGATGAACACTGAAGCTTTCTTT. Translated, it gives CASSQEEGMNTEAFF. V usage is TRBV4-1 and J usage is TRBJ1-1; possible D gene TRBD1, 5 bases. Germline CDR1 reads MGHRA; CDR2 reads YSYEKL. V shed 0 bases and J shed 0 bases, with 8 bases lying between them. The length of the CDR3 is 15 residues.

This chain links TRBV27 with TRBJ1-4; 8 nucleotides agree with TRBD1. With 2 bases clipped from V and 3 bases from J, the junction kept 2 bases outside the gene matches. CDR3 size: 15 residues. Germline CDR1 reads MNHEY; CDR2 reads SMNVEV (reference sequence). The CDR3 reads CASSLRTGSNEKLFF. The CDR3 DNA sequence: TGTGCCAGCAGTTTAAGGACAGGGTCTAATGAAAAACTGTTTTTT.

The V call is TRBV3-1 (or the pseudogene TRBV3-2), the J call TRBJ2-2, with D perhaps being TRBD1 or TRBD2 (5 bases each). This CDR3 region has 16 residues. V lost 6 bases to trimming and J lost 6 bases, with 20 bases between them. Germline-derived CDR1 and CDR2 are LGHDT and YNNKEL (reference sequence). The CDR3 here is CASRTRGSTLSGELFF. The CDR3 coding sequence is TGTGCCAGCAGAACTCGGGGCAGTACATTATCCGGGGAGCTGTTTTTT.

In this sample, this clone turned up a few times. This rearrangement joins TRBV6-1 to TRBJ1-3; D might be TRBD1 (6 bases). The V end was cut by 2 bases, the J end by 4 bases, with 12 bases between. CDR1 and CDR2 from the germline V gene are MNHNS and SASEGT. This CDR3 has 15 amino acids. CDR3 coding DNA: TGTGCCAGCAGTGAATTTGGGACACCCGGAAACACCATATATTTT. This translates into CASSEFGTPGNTIYF.

The chain joins TRBV2 to TRBJ1-5; TRBD1 aligns across 8 bases. Trimming cost V 2 bases and J 3 bases; bases outside gene matches: 3. Germline V lookup: CDR1 SNHLY, CDR2 FYNNEI. The CDR3 is 15 residues long. CDR3 nucleotides: TGTGCCAGCAGTGAAAGGCAGGGGGCCAATCAGCCCCAGCATTTT. Its protein product is CASSERQGANQPQHF.

This clone was counted once. The chain uses TRBV29-1 and TRBJ1-2; D remains unclear. The germline CDR1 and CDR2 sequences are SQVTM and ANQGSEA. Deletions cut 2 bases from V and 8 bases from J, with 9 bases between. The CDR3 totals 11 residues. CDR3 residues: CSVEIPGGYTF. The DNA for the CDR3 is TGCAGCGTTGAAATACCGGGGGGCTACACCTTC.

The rearrangement uses TRBV2 and TRBJ2-7; D gene unclear. In germline, CDR1 is SNHLY, CDR2 FYNNEI. The V and J ends lost 5 bases and 7 bases respectively, with 12 bases between them. The CDR3 is 12 amino acids. CDR3 DNA: TGTGCCAGCAGTAAGGACCTTTTGGAGCAGTACTTC. It codes for CASSKDLLEQYF. The variable domain in full, with the rest retrieved from reference TRBV2 and TRBJ2-7, is EPEVTQTPSHQVTQMGQEVILRCVPISNHLYFYWYRQILGQKVEFLVSFYNNEISEKSEIFDDQFSVERPDGSNFTLKIRSTKLEDSAMYFCASSKDLLEQYFGPGTRLTVT.

The chain carries TRBV6-5 and TRBJ2-2; D is perhaps TRBD1 or TRBD2 (7 bases each). Germline lookup yields CDR1 MNHEY and CDR2 SVGAGI. The CDR3 runs to 15 residues. V gave up 11 bases and J gave up 2 bases, with 18 bases separating them. CDR3 in amino acids: CALRSGTANTGELFF. The CDR3 region has the DNA TGTGCCCTCAGGAGCGGGACAGCCAACACCGGGGAGCTGTTTTTT.

Here the CDR3 reads CASSLDRGPGELFF. CDR3 nucleotide sequence: TGTGCCAGCAGTTTAGACAGGGGGCCAGGGGAGCTGTTTTTT. The chain links TRBV28 to TRBJ2-2, with 10 bases matching TRBD1. The germline gives CDR1 MDHEN, CDR2 SYDVKM. V was pared by 2 bases and J by 8 bases, with 2 bases of the junction left unmatched. The CDR3 sequence is 14 residues long.

This clone occurred a few times. For the CDR3, the DNA is TGCGCCAGCAGCCACCCGAGGCAGAGCTCCTATAATTCACCCCTCCACTTT. Its protein is CASSHPRQSSYNSPLHF. The gene calls are TRBV4-1 and TRBJ1-6, with D unclear. The CDR3 loop spans 17 amino acids. CDR1 is MGHRA, CDR2 YSYEKL, per germline. The germline V and J ends were trimmed by 3 bases and 0 bases, with 12 bases remaining between them.

The chain has TRBV5-4 and TRBJ1-2, with 7 bases fitting TRBD1. Per germline, CDR1 SGHNT and CDR2 YYREEE (reference sequence). V lost 4 bases, J lost 8 bases, and 5 bases stayed unmatched. The CDR3 totals 12 residues. CDR3 sequence reads: CASSRDSRGYTF. The CDR3 DNA is TGTGCCAGCAGCAGGGACAGTAGAGGCTACACCTTC.

The CDR3 spells CASSESRGWGYTF. DNA of the CDR3: TGTGCCAGCAGCGAGAGCAGGGGCTGGGGCTACACCTTC. J is TRBJ1-2 and V is TRBV2, with D perhaps TRBD1 (6 bases). Between the trimmed V and J ends, which lost 6 bases and 8 bases, there was a span of 16 bases. In germline, CDR1 is SNHLY, CDR2 FYNNEI. The CDR3 is made up of 13 amino acids.

As regards this clone: This specimen includes other DNA sequences encoding the same CDR3. The J gene is TRBJ1-1, the V gene TRBV6-5, with TRBD1 identical over 7 bases. The CDR3 loop spans 13 amino acids. The germline CDR1 and CDR2 sequences are MNHEY and SVGAGI. V shed 6 bases, J shed 8 bases, and the junction held 9 bases outside the gene matches. The DNA of the CDR3 is TGTGCCAGCAGGCGGACAGGCGGGGGAGAAGCTTTCTTT. Protein product: CASRRTGGGEAFF.

The rearrangement links TRBV7-9 to TRBJ1-6; 7 positions match TRBD1. Trimming cost V 5 bases and J 7 bases; bases outside gene matches: 11. The germline V gene has CDR1 SEHNR and CDR2 FQNEAQ (reference sequence). This CDR3 is 16 amino acids long. CDR3 nucleotides: TGTGCCAGCAGCCCTACGACAGGGAACGTCAATTCACCCCTCCACTTT. Translation: CASSPTTGNVNSPLHF.

This clone showed up just a few times. At the DNA level, this CDR3 is encoded by other sequences in the same sample as well. V is TRBV9 and J is TRBJ1-1; unclear D gene. Deletions cut 3 bases from V and 0 bases from J, with 9 bases between. The CDR3 has 14 residues. The germline V gene has CDR1 SGDLS and CDR2 YYNGEE. The CDR3 DNA reads as TGTGCCAGCAGCGCAGACGGCATGAACACTGAAGCTTTCTTT. Its translation is CASSADGMNTEAFF.